The rows below give T cell receptor beta chains drawn from one sample of a study of beta chain features in type 1 diabetes. The data were produced by immunoSEQ multiplex PCR, yet TCRdb's version contains in-frame clones alone and is incomplete. The sample yields about 260,000 clones, 68% seen once. The specimen sequenced was naive CD4+ T cells from blood. Every receptor here comes from a young man in good health. Both conserved end residues are part of each CDR3. D genes are given only for firm matches. Some rows have no size entry. The others give once, few or many, or a class for an expanded clone.

TRBV28,TRBJ2-4,NA,NA,14,CASSFRGDKNIQYF,TGTGCCAGCAGTTTCAGAGGAGACAAAAACATTCAGTACTTC
TRBV20-1,TRBJ2-7,NA,NA,11,CSARDPYEQYF,TGCAGTGCTAGAGATCCCTACGAGCAGTACTTC
TRBV20-1,TRBJ2-7,NA,NA,11,CSATGAYEQYF,TGCAGTGCTACCGGAGCCTACGAGCAGTACTTC
TRBV29-1,TRBJ2-5,NA,few,12,CSGTRTEETQYF,TGCAGCGGAACCCGGACTGAAGAGACCCAGTACTTC
TRBV6-1,TRBJ2-3,TRBD2,once,15,CASSERGRGTDTQYF,TGTGCCAGCAGTGAACGCGGGAGAGGGACAGATACGCAGTATTTT
TRBV30,TRBJ2-5,TRBD2,NA,14,CAWSSGLAGETQYF,TGTGCCTGGAGCTCGGGACTAGCGGGGGAGACCCAGTACTTC
TRBV4-1,TRBJ2-1,NA,NA,15,CASSLGWRDDNEQFF,TGCGCCAGCAGCTTGGGCTGGCGAGACGACAATGAGCAGTTCTTC
TRBV13,TRBJ2-7,NA,NA,14,CASSLRDHRSEQYF,TGTGCCAGCAGTCTCCGGGACCACAGGTCCGAGCAGTACTTC
TRBV11-2,TRBJ2-1,NA,few,14,CASSLVLRGNEQFF,TGTGCCAGCAGCTTAGTTCTCAGAGGCAATGAGCAGTTCTTC
TRBV4-2,TRBJ2-5,TRBD1,NA,16,CASSQGDRNSQETQYF,TGTGCCAGCAGCCAAGGGGACAGGAATTCCCAAGAGACCCAGTACTTC
TRBV29-1,TRBJ2-7,TRBD2,few,15,CSVGPLGSGILEQYF,TGCAGCGTTGGCCCCTTGGGTAGCGGGATTTTGGAGCAGTACTTC
TRBV9,TRBJ2-1,TRBD2,NA,13,CATSSGSSDEQFF,TGTGCCACCTCTAGCGGGAGTAGCGATGAGCAGTTCTTC
TRBV30,TRBJ1-2,NA,NA,14,CAWSEGTAAYGYTF,TGTGCCTGGAGTGAAGGGACGGCAGCCTATGGCTACACCTTC
TRBV10-3,TRBJ2-7,TRBD2,once,15,CAIRELAGSSYEQYF,TGTGCCATCAGGGAACTAGCGGGCAGCTCCTACGAGCAGTACTTC
TRBV5-6,TRBJ1-2,NA,NA,14,CASSLGGQYYGYTF,TGTGCCAGCAGCTTGGGAGGACAATACTATGGCTACACCTTC
TRBV29-1,TRBJ2-5,NA,NA,15,CSVAQRAERLETQYF,TGCAGCGTTGCCCAACGGGCAGAGAGGTTGGAGACCCAGTACTTC
TRBV6-1,TRBJ1-2,NA,NA,13,CASSDRDNYGYTF,TGTGCCAGCAGTGACCGGGACAACTATGGCTACACCTTC
TRBV7-9,TRBJ2-1,NA,few,12,CASSLLDNEQFF,TGTGCCAGCAGCTTACTAGACAATGAGCAGTTCTTC
TRBV7-9,TRBJ1-5,NA,NA,13,CASSSRVGQPQHF,TGTGCCAGCAGCTCAAGGGTGGGTCAGCCCCAGCATTTT
TRBV25-1,TRBJ2-7,NA,NA,15,CASEREWDTAYEQYF,TGTGCCAGCGAGAGGGAGTGGGACACGGCCTACGAGCAGTACTTC
TRBV5-1,TRBJ2-5,NA,NA,12,CASSFDRETQYF,TGCGCCAGCAGCTTTGACAGGGAGACCCAGTACTTC
TRBV2,TRBJ2-1,NA,NA,11,CASSPYNEQFF,TGTGCCAGCAGCCCATACAATGAGCAGTTCTTC
TRBV7-9,TRBJ2-3,NA,NA,15,CASSLRSGPTDTQYF,TGTGCCAGCAGCTTACGGTCGGGGCCCACAGATACGCAGTATTTT
TRBV21-1,TRBJ2-3,NA,NA,16,CASSKYLDRDTDTQYF,TGTGCCAGCAGCAAATACCTTGACAGGGACACAGATACGCAGTATTTT
TRBV5-4,TRBJ1-1,NA,few,16,CASSLPNAGSHTEAFF,TGTGCCAGCAGCTTGCCCAACGCAGGGAGCCACACTGAAGCTTTCTTT
TRBV15,TRBJ2-1,NA,few,18,CATSPTLLSVSGYNEQFF,TGTGCCACCAGCCCCACACTTCTCTCTGTTAGCGGCTACAATGAGCAGTTCTTC
TRBV5-1,TRBJ2-2,NA,NA,15,CASSLGRTNTGELFF,TGCGCCAGCAGCTTGGGACGGACGAACACCGGGGAGCTGTTTTTT
TRBV14,TRBJ2-3,NA,NA,15,CASSQGGRGRDTQYF,TGTGCCAGCAGCCAAGGGGGGCGCGGCAGGGATACGCAGTATTTT
TRBV9,TRBJ1-3,TRBD1,NA,15,CASSDGTGGRNTIYF,TGTGCCAGCAGCGACGGGACAGGGGGCAGAAACACCATATATTTT
TRBV28,TRBJ1-1,NA,once,16,CASSLRPGRKNTEAFF,TGTGCCAGCAGTTTACGCCCAGGGCGGAAGAACACTGAAGCTTTCTTT
TRBV7-2,TRBJ2-3,NA,NA,15,CASSGFGGSTDTQYF,TGTGCCAGCAGCGGTTTCGGGGGTAGCACAGATACGCAGTATTTT
TRBV5-4,TRBJ1-2,NA,once,14,CASSLKGNYYGYTF,TGTGCCAGCAGCTTGAAGGGGAACTACTATGGCTACACCTTC
TRBV7-9,TRBJ2-7,NA,once,13,CASSVGPFYEQYF,TGTGCCAGCAGCGTAGGACCTTTCTACGAGCAGTACTTC
TRBV5-4,TRBJ2-1,TRBD2,few,17,CASSLPSGGASYNEQFF,TGTGCCAGCAGCTTGCCCAGCGGGGGGGCCTCCTACAATGAGCAGTTCTTC
TRBV18,TRBJ2-3,NA,few,16,CASSPWGDSAHDTQYF,TGTGCCAGCTCACCTTGGGGAGACAGCGCGCATGATACGCAGTATTTT
TRBV7-2,TRBJ2-4,TRBD2,NA,15,CASRTSGRNENIQYF,TGTGCCAGCAGAACTAGCGGGAGAAATGAAAACATTCAGTACTTC
TRBV30,TRBJ2-5,NA,NA,12,CAWSAGVETQYF,TGTGCCTGGAGTGCGGGCGTGGAGACCCAGTACTTC
TRBV11-2,TRBJ2-1,NA,NA,17,CASSLTDSLLSYNEQFF,TGTGCCAGCAGCCTAACCGACAGTCTCCTGTCCTACAATGAGCAGTTCTTC
TRBV30,TRBJ1-5,NA,few,13,CAWSVVGNQPQHF,TGTGCCTGGAGTGTAGTTGGAAATCAGCCCCAGCATTTT
TRBV7-9,TRBJ2-1,NA,NA,13,CASSTRQDNEQFF,TGTGCCAGCAGCACTCGACAGGACAATGAGCAGTTCTTC
TRBV9,TRBJ2-3,TRBD1,NA,16,CASSVAGTVGTDTQYF,TGTGCCAGCAGCGTAGCCGGGACAGTAGGTACAGATACGCAGTATTTT
TRBV18,TRBJ2-3,NA,NA,13,CASSPPAGYTQYF,TGTGCCAGCTCACCACCGGCCGGTTATACGCAGTATTTT
TRBV6-6,TRBJ2-5,TRBD2,NA,16,CASSYSRGSLQETQYF,TGTGCCAGCAGTTACTCTCGCGGGAGCCTACAAGAGACCCAGTACTTC
TRBV29-1,TRBJ1-5,NA,NA,14,CSVVWGYSNQPQHF,TGCAGCGTTGTGTGGGGCTATAGCAATCAGCCCCAGCATTTT
TRBV4-1,TRBJ2-1,TRBD1,NA,15,CASSLGQGDYNEQFF,TGCGCCAGCAGCCTCGGACAGGGGGACTACAATGAGCAGTTCTTC
TRBV29-1,TRBJ2-5,NA,NA,13,CSVEGLGEETQYF,TGCAGCGTTGAAGGCTTAGGGGAAGAGACCCAGTACTTC
TRBV30,TRBJ1-5,NA,NA,13,CAWSLDSNQPQHF,TGTGCCTGGAGTCTGGATAGCAATCAGCCCCAGCATTTT